The 19 T cell receptor beta chains below come from one sample, sequenced in a study of blood T cell repertoires in COVID-19. Measured with immunoSEQ multiplex PCR; TCRdb has only the in-frame clones, and not every one. Among hundreds of thousands of clones listed, approximately 81% were seen once. Sequencing was carried out using PBMCs or T cells enriched from blood (not recorded which). The receptors here all came from a woman in her 50s who had recovered from COVID-19.

The chain couples TRBV7-8 to TRBJ2-3; 8 nucleotides line up with TRBD1. Germline trimming cut 5 bases from V and 0 bases from J; bases unmatched to any gene: 1. The CDR3 sequence is 14 residues long. Germline values: CDR1 SGHVS, CDR2 FQNEAQ. CDR3 coding DNA: TGTGCCAGCAGCGACAGGGGTAGCACAGATACGCAGTATTTT. It codes for CASSDRGSTDTQYF.

A few counts support this clone. This sequence joins TRBV7-2 and TRBJ1-4; D is possibly TRBD1 (6 bases). The germline V and J ends were trimmed by 5 bases and 5 bases, with 12 bases remaining between them. Germline V gives CDR1 SGHTA, CDR2 FQGNSA. There are 14 residues in the CDR3. For the CDR3, the DNA is TGTGCCAGCAGCCCAGGGGTGTCCAATGAAAAACTGTTTTTT. It specifies CASSPGVSNEKLFF. The full variable domain, in which reference TRBV7-2 and TRBJ1-4 provide the parts outside the CDR3, is GAGVSQSPSNKVTEKGKDVELRCDPISGHTALYWYRQSLGQGLEFLIYFQGNSAPDKSGLPSDRFSAERTGGSVSTLTIQRTQQEDSAVYLCASSPGVSNEKLFFGSGTQLSVL.

The CDR3 is CASSPAGDRYEQYF. The CDR3 DNA reads as TGTGCCAGCTCACCGGCGGGGGACCGCTACGAGCAGTACTTC. The chain carries TRBV18 and TRBJ2-7; 7 positions agree with TRBD2. With 3 bases clipped from V and 3 bases from J, the junction kept 5 bases outside the gene matches. Germline V lookup: CDR1 KGHSH, CDR2 LQKENI. CDR3 size: 14 residues.

The chain combines TRBV27 with TRBJ2-1, with 8 bases aligning to TRBD1. Germline CDR1 and CDR2: MNHEY and SMNVEV (reference sequence). With V trimmed by 6 bases and J by 5 bases, 9 bases remained unmatched. The CDR3 extends over 15 amino acids. This CDR3 is CASRRTGTGNNEQFF. The CDR3 nucleotides read TGTGCCAGCAGGAGGACCGGGACAGGAAACAATGAGCAGTTCTTC.

The genes are TRBV28 and TRBJ1-5, with TRBD1 matching over 7 bases. This CDR3 contains 18 residues. The germline V gene has CDR1 MDHEN and CDR2 SYDVKM. J lost 0 bases, V lost 7 bases, and 15 bases had no gene match. The CDR3 protein is CASTITGATGNSNQPQHF. The CDR3 DNA is TGTGCCAGCACCATTACAGGGGCGACAGGGAATAGCAATCAGCCCCAGCATTTT. The whole variable domain, filled in from reference TRBV28 and TRBJ1-5, reads DVKVTQSSRYLVKRTGEKVFLECVQDMDHENMFWYRQDPGLGLRLIYFSYDVKMKEKGDIPEGYSVSREKKERFSLILESASTNQTSMYLCASTITGATGNSNQPQHFGDGTRLSIL.

This clone was observed a single time. The rearrangement joins TRBV5-5 to TRBJ2-1; the match to TRBD1 covers 7 bases. J gave up 5 bases and V 3 bases, and 8 bases lay outside the gene matches. This CDR3 region has 15 residues. Germline V gene lookup returns CDR1 SGHKS and CDR2 YYEKEE (reference sequence). The CDR3 spells CASSSRTGRDNEQFF. CDR3 coding DNA: TGTGCCAGCAGCTCACGGACAGGCAGGGACAATGAGCAGTTCTTC. The full variable domain, rest sourced from reference TRBV5-5 and TRBJ2-1, is DAGVTQSPTHLIKTRGQQVTLRCSPISGHKSVSWYQQVLGQGPQFIFQYYEKEERGRGNFPDRFSARQFPNYSSELNVNALLLGDSALYLCASSSRTGRDNEQFFGPGTRLTVL.

The rearrangement links TRBV29-1 to TRBJ2-5, with 8 bases that match TRBD1. Losses at the gene ends were 7 bases for V and 1 base for J; bases not matched to a gene: 5. Germline CDR1 and CDR2: SQVTM and ANQGSEA. This CDR3 comprises 13 residues. The CDR3, as DNA: TGCAGCGGCGGAGGGACAGGCCAAGAGACCCAGTACTTC. This encodes CSGGGTGQETQYF.

In its sample, this clone was seen a few times. The chain couples TRBV19 to TRBJ2-1; D might be TRBD1 (6 bases). CDR1 LNHDA and CDR2 SQIVND come from the germline V gene (reference sequence). Trimming shortened V by 3 bases and J by 0 bases, and 18 bases separated the two germline ends. The CDR3 has 18 residues. As DNA, the CDR3 is TGTGCCAGTAGTATGGACGGACAGTTCCCGAGCTCCTACAATGAGCAGTTCTTC. This gives the protein CASSMDGQFPSSYNEQFF.

CDR3: CASSLTSGGGFYNEQFF. The CDR3 DNA sequence: TGTGCCAGCAGCTTAACTAGCGGGGGGGGATTCTACAATGAGCAGTTCTTC. The chain is built from TRBV7-2 and TRBJ2-1; 13 bases match TRBD2. J gave up 3 bases and V 2 bases, and 4 bases lay outside the gene matches. This CDR3 has 17 amino acids. Germline V CDR1 and CDR2: SGHTA, FQGNSA.

The genes are TRBV5-4 and TRBJ1-6; D perhaps matches TRBD1 (6 bases). Per the germline V gene, CDR1 is SGHNT and CDR2 is YYREEE (reference sequence). The CDR3 consists of 16 residues. The germline V and J ends were trimmed by 4 bases and 7 bases, with 18 bases remaining between them. The CDR3 sequence is CASSPFRDTRNSPLHF. CDR3 nucleotide sequence: TGTGCCAGCAGCCCCTTCCGGGACACGAGAAATTCACCCCTCCACTTT.

This chain joins TRBV19 and TRBJ2-7; 11 bases line up with TRBD1. The CDR3 is 14 residues long. V lost 9 bases to trimming and J lost 0 bases; unmatched junction nucleotides: 4. Germline CDR1 LNHDA, CDR2 SQIVND (reference sequence). The CDR3 here is CASRDRGSSYEQYF. The CDR3 DNA is TGTGCCAGCCGGGACAGGGGGAGCTCCTACGAGCAGTACTTC.

The chain uses TRBV6-1 and TRBJ1-2; D is possibly TRBD1 (5 bases). The CDR3 sequence is 15 residues long. V lost 0 bases, J lost 8 bases, and 16 bases lay in between. The germline gives CDR1 MNHNS, CDR2 SASEGT. For the CDR3, the DNA is TGTGCCAGCAGTGAAGCGCGGGGGACGAGAGGAGGCTACACCTTC. As protein: CASSEARGTRGGYTF.

The rearrangement links TRBV11-3 to TRBJ2-2; 7 bases agree with TRBD1. Germline V gene sequence: CDR1 SGHNT, CDR2 YENEEA. The J segment lost 7 bases and the V segment lost 5 bases, leaving 10 bases of the junction unmatched. The CDR3 spans 15 residues. CDR3 nucleotides: TGTGCCAGCAGCCTGAGGACAGGAGTAATCGGGGAGCTGTTTTTT. This codes for CASSLRTGVIGELFF.

In this sample, this clone turned up a few times. The chain couples TRBV30 to TRBJ2-2; 7 bases map to TRBD2. Trimming took 4 bases from V and 2 from J; bases not matched to a gene: 1. The CDR3 length is 13 residues. The germline V gene has CDR1 GTSNPN and CDR2 SVGIG (reference sequence). CDR3 in amino acids: CAWTSGNTGELFF. The DNA for the CDR3 is TGTGCCTGGACTAGCGGAAACACCGGGGAGCTGTTTTTT.

The rearrangement uses TRBV10-3 and TRBJ2-3; a weak D match, TRBD1 (5 bases). Deletions cut 3 bases from V and 6 bases from J, with 13 bases between. Looked up from germline, CDR1 is ENHRY and CDR2 is SYGVKD. The CDR3 is 14 residues long. CDR3 sequence: CAISDSGALDTQYF. The CDR3 DNA is TGTGCCATCAGTGATTCTGGGGCCTTGGATACGCAGTATTTT.

The rearrangement uses TRBV3-1 (or the pseudogene TRBV3-2) and TRBJ2-5, with 8 bases matching TRBD1. V lost 1 base to trimming and J lost 5 bases; unmatched junction nucleotides: 6. From germline, CDR1 is LGHDT and CDR2 YNNKEL (reference sequence). This CDR3 is built from 15 residues. The CDR3 DNA reads TGTGCCAGCAGCCAAGCTTCCAGGGGGCACGAGACCCAGTACTTC. Amino acid sequence: CASSQASRGHETQYF.

The chain recombines TRBV2 with TRBJ2-5, with 10 bases identical to TRBD1. Germline CDR1 SNHLY, CDR2 FYNNEI. V lost 6 bases to trimming and J lost 8 bases; unmatched junction nucleotides: 3. The CDR3 runs to 12 residues. The CDR3 protein is CASSGTGDTQYF. As DNA, the CDR3 is TGTGCCAGCAGCGGGACAGGGGATACCCAGTACTTC.

V usage is TRBV30 and J usage is TRBJ1-2; 8 bases align to TRBD1. The CDR3 runs to 13 residues. The trim removed 0 bases at V and 8 bases at J, leaving 5 bases unmatched. Germline CDR1 is GTSNPN and CDR2 is SVGIG (reference sequence). The DNA for the CDR3 is TGTGCCTGGAGTGTGACAGGGGAGGGCGGCTACACCTTC. This encodes CAWSVTGEGGYTF. Filled out from reference TRBV30 and TRBJ1-2, the complete variable domain reads SQTIHQWPATLVQPVGSPLSLECTVEGTSNPNLYWYRQAAGRGLQLLFYSVGIGQISSEVPQNLSASRPQDRQFILSSKKLLLSDSGFYLCAWSVTGEGGYTFGSGTRLTVV.

The V call is TRBV19, the J call TRBJ1-3; D is perhaps TRBD1 (6 bases). The germline V gene has CDR1 LNHDA and CDR2 SQIVND (reference sequence). This CDR3 is 16 amino acids long. Trimming stripped 3 bases from V and 0 bases from J, with 12 bases between. The CDR3 is CASSIGTTVSGNTIYF. The CDR3, as DNA: TGTGCCAGTAGTATCGGGACAACTGTCTCTGGAAACACCATATATTTT.